This T cell receptor (beta chain) was identified during a study of blood T cell repertoires in COVID-19. Sequencing used immunoSEQ multiplex PCR; TCRdb keeps in-frame clones, though not all of them. The table lists about 170,000 clones, about 79% of them singletons. Living in about two dozen US areas, the participants were between roughly 18 and 90 years of age. Each participant's cohort was designated according to participant-reported clinical history. The CDR3 sequence is 15 residues long. The junction had 12 bases not matched to a gene; V was cut back by 6 bases and J by 7 bases. Germline V gene sequence: CDR1 WNHNN, CDR2 SYGVQD (reference sequence).

The source material was PBMCs or T cells enriched from blood (not recorded which). The source is a man in his forties or fifties who had recovered from COVID-19. The V call is TRBV10-1, the J call TRBJ2-1; 7 nucleotides agree with TRBD1. The CDR3 sequence is CASSPKWPGGNEQFF. CDR3 nucleotides: TGCGCCAGCAGCCCGAAGTGGCCAGGGGGTAATGAGCAGTTCTTC.